A selection of T cell receptor beta chains follows, all from one sample in a study of blood T cell repertoires in COVID-19. Generated by immunoSEQ multiplex PCR, the TCRdb table keeps only in-frame clones and is missing some. The sample holds more than 150,000 clones; roughly 78% are singletons and the top ten take 2.5% to 3%. Sequencing was carried out using peripheral blood. The receptor source for this set is an elderly woman with active or convalescent COVID-19. The CDR3 runs from the conserved cysteine through the conserved F or W. A D gene is named only where the DNA matches it firmly. A clone size is listed for some rows: how often the clone was seen (once, few, many), or a class if it is expanded.

D gene: -; J gene: TRBJ2-3; clone size: -; V gene: TRBV24-1; CDR3 DNA: TGTGCCACCAGTTACGGTGCTAGCACAGATACGCAGTATTTT; CDR3 protein: CATSYGASTDTQYF
D gene: TRBD1; J gene: TRBJ1-6; clone size: -; V gene: TRBV28; CDR3 DNA: TGTGCCAGCAGTTTGACAGGGGGCTTGTGGTCACCCCTCCACTTT; CDR3 protein: CASSLTGGLWSPLHF
D gene: -; J gene: TRBJ2-1; clone size: -; V gene: TRBV10-3; CDR3 DNA: TGTGCCATCAGTGAGTCGTGGCAGGGACTGAATGAGCAGTTCTTC; CDR3 protein: CAISESWQGLNEQFF
D gene: TRBD1; J gene: TRBJ2-1; clone size: -; V gene: TRBV7-9; CDR3 DNA: TGTGCCAGCAGCCGCCGGGACAGGTACTACAATGAGCAGTTCTTC; CDR3 protein: CASSRRDRYYNEQFF
D gene: -; J gene: TRBJ1-2; clone size: -; V gene: TRBV3-1/TRBV3-2; CDR3 DNA: TGTGCCAGCAGCCCGGGACACCGTAACTATGGCTACACCTTC; CDR3 protein: CASSPGHRNYGYTF
D gene: TRBD2; J gene: TRBJ2-1; clone size: -; V gene: TRBV19; CDR3 DNA: TGTGCCAGTTCCCTCCTAGCGGGGGGGTTAAATGAGCAGTTCTTC; CDR3 protein: CASSLLAGGLNEQFF
D gene: TRBD1; J gene: TRBJ1-1; clone size: -; V gene: TRBV28; CDR3 DNA: TGTGCCAGCAGACCAGGGGGCCTCGAAGCTTTCTTT; CDR3 protein: CASRPGGLEAFF
D gene: TRBD1; J gene: TRBJ1-2; clone size: -; V gene: TRBV6-5; CDR3 DNA: TGTGCCAGCAGTAAGGGGGCTAGGGATTCGGCCTACACCTTC; CDR3 protein: CASSKGARDSAYTF
D gene: -; J gene: TRBJ1-3; clone size: -; V gene: TRBV6-1; CDR3 DNA: TGTGCCAGCAGTGTGTCGATATCGGTATCCGGAAACACCATATATTTT; CDR3 protein: CASSVSISVSGNTIYF
D gene: TRBD2; J gene: TRBJ2-3; clone size: -; V gene: TRBV9; CDR3 DNA: TGTGCCAGCAGCGGCACTAGCGGGGGGCGGGTAGATACGCAGTATTTT; CDR3 protein: CASSGTSGGRVDTQYF
D gene: TRBD2; J gene: TRBJ2-5; clone size: few; V gene: TRBV2; CDR3 DNA: TGTGCCAGCAGTCGAACGATGACTAGCGGGGGTGAGACCCAGTACTTC; CDR3 protein: CASSRTMTSGGETQYF
D gene: -; J gene: TRBJ1-2; clone size: -; V gene: TRBV5-5; CDR3 DNA: TGTGCCAGCAGCTTGGGCAGAACCTATGGCTACACCTTC; CDR3 protein: CASSLGRTYGYTF
D gene: TRBD2; J gene: TRBJ2-5; clone size: -; V gene: TRBV19; CDR3 DNA: TGTGCCAGTAGTACCCGCCACCGACTAGCGGGGGGGTTACTCCAAGAGACCCAGTACTTC; CDR3 protein: CASSTRHRLAGGLLQETQYF
D gene: TRBD1; J gene: TRBJ1-5; clone size: -; V gene: TRBV28; CDR3 DNA: TGTGCCAGCAGGAGACAGGGGTTGGAGCCCCAGCATTTT; CDR3 protein: CASRRQGLEPQHF
D gene: -; J gene: TRBJ2-3; clone size: -; V gene: TRBV7-3; CDR3 DNA: TGTGCCAGCAGTCGGGGGGACACCCGCACAGATACGCAGTATTTT; CDR3 protein: CASSRGDTRTDTQYF
D gene: TRBD2; J gene: TRBJ2-1; clone size: -; V gene: TRBV6-2/TRBV6-3; CDR3 DNA: TGTGCCAGCAGCCCCCTACTAGCGGGGGGGCCCTACAATGAGCAGTTCTTC; CDR3 protein: CASSPLLAGGPYNEQFF
D gene: TRBD2; J gene: TRBJ2-3; clone size: -; V gene: TRBV19; CDR3 DNA: TGTGCCAGTAGTGTACTAGCGGGGGGCGTTTCTAGCACAGATACGCAGTATTTT; CDR3 protein: CASSVLAGGVSSTDTQYF
D gene: -; J gene: TRBJ1-1; clone size: -; V gene: TRBV11-2; CDR3 DNA: TGTGCCAGCAGCACCCAGACCCGACAGCAGAACACTGAAGCTTTCTTT; CDR3 protein: CASSTQTRQQNTEAFF
D gene: TRBD1; J gene: TRBJ1-2; clone size: -; V gene: TRBV29-1; CDR3 DNA: TGCAGCGCCGGGGACAGCTACTATGGCTACACCTTC; CDR3 protein: CSAGDSYYGYTF
D gene: -; J gene: TRBJ1-6; clone size: -; V gene: TRBV4-1; CDR3 DNA: TGCGCCAGCAGCCAAGAGTCGGGGAAAGGTTTTTCACCCCTCCACTTT; CDR3 protein: CASSQESGKGFSPLHF
D gene: -; J gene: TRBJ2-7; clone size: -; V gene: TRBV9; CDR3 DNA: TGTGCCAGCAGCGTAGCGGGGATATCGTTTGTGCAGTACTTC; CDR3 protein: CASSVAGISFVQYF
D gene: TRBD1; J gene: TRBJ1-4; clone size: -; V gene: TRBV24-1; CDR3 DNA: TGTGCCACCAGTGATTCCGGGACAGGGGATGAAAAACTGTTTTTT; CDR3 protein: CATSDSGTGDEKLFF
D gene: -; J gene: TRBJ1-5; clone size: -; V gene: TRBV30; CDR3 DNA: TGTGCCTGGAGCGCGGCGGGGGTTCAGCCCCAGCATTTT; CDR3 protein: CAWSAAGVQPQHF
D gene: TRBD1; J gene: TRBJ2-1; clone size: -; V gene: TRBV11-3; CDR3 DNA: TGTGCCAGCAGCTTGGATAGGGGGCATGAGCAGTTCTTC; CDR3 protein: CASSLDRGHEQFF
D gene: TRBD1; J gene: TRBJ2-7; clone size: once; V gene: TRBV2; CDR3 DNA: TGTGCCAGGGGGGACAGGGCTGGTAACGAGCAGTACTTC; CDR3 protein: CARGDRAGNEQYF
D gene: TRBD1; J gene: TRBJ1-1; clone size: -; V gene: TRBV5-6; CDR3 DNA: TGTGCCAGCAGCGTCCGGACAGGGGCCCCGGGCACTGAAGCTTTCTTT; CDR3 protein: CASSVRTGAPGTEAFF
D gene: -; J gene: TRBJ2-5; clone size: -; V gene: TRBV19; CDR3 DNA: TGTGCCAGTAGTATACAGGCAGGTCAGACCCAGTACTTC; CDR3 protein: CASSIQAGQTQYF
D gene: -; J gene: TRBJ1-1; clone size: -; V gene: TRBV10-3; CDR3 DNA: TGTGCCATCAGTGACCGGGGCACTGAAGCTTTCTTT; CDR3 protein: CAISDRGTEAFF
D gene: TRBD1; J gene: TRBJ1-3; clone size: -; V gene: TRBV18; CDR3 DNA: TGTGCCAGCTCTCTGTCCTCGGGGACAGGTCTTCTTTCCTCTGGAAACACCATATATTTT; CDR3 protein: CASSLSSGTGLLSSGNTIYF
D gene: TRBD1; J gene: TRBJ1-5; clone size: -; V gene: TRBV29-1; CDR3 DNA: TGCAGCGTGGGAACCAGGGGGCAGAGAAAGCAGCCCCAGCATTTT; CDR3 protein: CSVGTRGQRKQPQHF
D gene: -; J gene: TRBJ2-1; clone size: -; V gene: TRBV28; CDR3 DNA: TGTGCCAGCAGTTATTACAGTTACAATGAGCAGTTCTTC; CDR3 protein: CASSYYSYNEQFF
D gene: TRBD1; J gene: TRBJ1-6; clone size: -; V gene: TRBV20-1; CDR3 DNA: TGCAGTGCTAGTGACAGGGATAATTCACCCCTCCACTTT; CDR3 protein: CSASDRDNSPLHF
D gene: -; J gene: TRBJ2-3; clone size: -; V gene: TRBV29-1; CDR3 DNA: TGCAGCGTTGAAGTTGTACAGGGTTGGTACGCAGATACGCAGTATTTT; CDR3 protein: CSVEVVQGWYADTQYF
D gene: -; J gene: TRBJ1-4; clone size: -; V gene: TRBV5-4; CDR3 DNA: TGTGCCAGCAGCATTGGCGGGACTAATGAAAAACTGTTTTTT; CDR3 protein: CASSIGGTNEKLFF
D gene: TRBD2; J gene: TRBJ2-7; clone size: -; V gene: TRBV11-2; CDR3 DNA: TGTGCCAGCAGCATGACTAGCGGGGGGGCCAGGAGCTCCTACGAGCAGTACTTC; CDR3 protein: CASSMTSGGARSSYEQYF
D gene: -; J gene: TRBJ2-5; clone size: once; V gene: TRBV5-1; CDR3 DNA: TGCGCCAGCAGCTTGGCCCTGCAAGAGACCCAGTACTTC; CDR3 protein: CASSLALQETQYF
D gene: -; J gene: TRBJ2-7; clone size: -; V gene: TRBV4-2; CDR3 DNA: TGTGCCAGCAGCCAACCCCACGGCGGGGGCGTTTACGAGCAGTACTTC; CDR3 protein: CASSQPHGGGVYEQYF
D gene: TRBD1; J gene: TRBJ1-1; clone size: -; V gene: TRBV10-2; CDR3 DNA: TGCGCCAGTAGCAGGGGGACTGAAGCTTTCTTT; CDR3 protein: CASSRGTEAFF
D gene: -; J gene: TRBJ2-1; clone size: -; V gene: TRBV7-2; CDR3 DNA: TGTGCCAGCAGCTTAGGGCAGGGGCTTTACAATGAGCAGTTCTTC; CDR3 protein: CASSLGQGLYNEQFF
D gene: -; J gene: TRBJ1-4; clone size: few; V gene: TRBV14; CDR3 DNA: TGTGCCAGCAGCCAAGTTAACAGCCGGTGGGAGGAAAAACTGTTTTTT; CDR3 protein: CASSQVNSRWEEKLFF
D gene: -; J gene: TRBJ1-2; clone size: -; V gene: TRBV6-5; CDR3 DNA: TGTGCCAGCAAACCACTGGACAGAGTTAACTATGGCTACACCTTC; CDR3 protein: CASKPLDRVNYGYTF
D gene: -; J gene: TRBJ2-5; clone size: -; V gene: TRBV5-1; CDR3 DNA: TGCGCCAGCAAGGTCGGCTCACCCCGCGAGGGGACCCAGTACTTC; CDR3 protein: CASKVGSPREGTQYF
D gene: TRBD2; J gene: TRBJ2-3; clone size: -; V gene: TRBV20-1; CDR3 DNA: TGCAGTGCAGATGCGGGGGGGCGGTGGTATTTT; CDR3 protein: CSADAGGRWYF
D gene: -; J gene: TRBJ1-4; clone size: -; V gene: TRBV4-2; CDR3 DNA: TGTGCCAGCAGCCAAAACACGGGGGATGATGAAAAACTGTTTTTT; CDR3 protein: CASSQNTGDDEKLFF
D gene: -; J gene: TRBJ1-2; clone size: -; V gene: TRBV28; CDR3 DNA: TGTGCCAGCTCTTTCTTTGCGGGCTACACCTTC; CDR3 protein: CASSFFAGYTF
D gene: -; J gene: TRBJ2-5; clone size: -; V gene: TRBV3-1/TRBV3-2; CDR3 DNA: TGTGCCAGCAGCCCTCCGGGACTCTCAGAGACCCAGTACTTC; CDR3 protein: CASSPPGLSETQYF
D gene: -; J gene: TRBJ1-5; clone size: -; V gene: TRBV4-3; CDR3 DNA: TGCGCCAGCAGCCAAGATTTCAGTTTCGGAGGTCAGCCCCAGCATTTT; CDR3 protein: CASSQDFSFGGQPQHF
D gene: -; J gene: TRBJ1-2; clone size: few; V gene: TRBV2; CDR3 DNA: TGTGCCAGCAGTGGGGCTGGGGGAGGACACTCTGGCTACACCTTC; CDR3 protein: CASSGAGGGHSGYTF
D gene: TRBD1; J gene: TRBJ2-2; clone size: -; V gene: TRBV7-9; CDR3 DNA: TGTGCCAGCAGCTCTACGGGACAGGGTGAAGTCGGGGAGCTGTTTTTT; CDR3 protein: CASSSTGQGEVGELFF
D gene: TRBD1; J gene: TRBJ1-2; clone size: -; V gene: TRBV7-2; CDR3 DNA: TGTGCCAGCAGCCCCGGGACAGGGGGCATCTATGGCTACACCTTC; CDR3 protein: CASSPGTGGIYGYTF
D gene: TRBD1; J gene: TRBJ1-1; clone size: -; V gene: TRBV25-1; CDR3 DNA: TGTGCCAGCAGTGATGACAGGGGTCACACTGAAGCTTTCTTT; CDR3 protein: CASSDDRGHTEAFF
D gene: -; J gene: TRBJ1-5; clone size: -; V gene: TRBV30; CDR3 DNA: TGTGCCTGGAGTTCGACCCCCGGGTCGGGGGATCAGCCCCAGCATTTT; CDR3 protein: CAWSSTPGSGDQPQHF
D gene: TRBD1; J gene: TRBJ2-7; clone size: -; V gene: TRBV5-5; CDR3 DNA: TGTGCCAGCAGCCCTGGGGGACAGCCAAACTACGAGCAGTACTTC; CDR3 protein: CASSPGGQPNYEQYF
D gene: -; J gene: TRBJ1-5; clone size: -; V gene: TRBV21-1; CDR3 DNA: TGTGCCAGCAGCAGACCCGGGACAGCAACCCCAAATCAGCCCCAGCATTTT; CDR3 protein: CASSRPGTATPNQPQHF
D gene: -; J gene: TRBJ1-1; clone size: -; V gene: TRBV29-1; CDR3 DNA: TGCAGCGTTCTCGCCGGGGGGAACACTGAAGCTTTCTTT; CDR3 protein: CSVLAGGNTEAFF